This T cell receptor (beta chain) came from a study of blood T cell repertoires in COVID-19. For the study at large: Samples came from the United States, Italy and Spain, spanning acute and convalescent COVID-19. T cells, B-cell-depleted T cells, or PBMCs provided the cDNA or gDNA that served as material.

This clone was observed a single time. The germline gives CDR1 KGHSH, CDR2 LQKENI. This CDR3 comprises 15 residues. V gave up 3 bases and J gave up 5 bases; unmatched junction bases: 6. Per the study methods: Reference gene primer amplification gave estimated nucleated cell counts. Profiled with immunoSEQ multiplex PCR; TCRdb holds only in-frame clones, not every one. The V and J calls and clone size were taken over from that table, and D and trimming were inferred from the DNA. The table includes about 220,000 clones, around four fifths detected once. The origin of this receptor is an older woman who had recovered from COVID-19. Material for sequencing was peripheral blood. The chain has TRBV18 and TRBJ1-2; 10 bases line up with TRBD1. CDR3 DNA sequence: TGTGCCAGCTCACCGGACAGGGGGTTTGATTATGGCTACACCTTC. Translating gives CASSPDRGFDYGYTF.